This TCR beta chain is from a study of T cells in Graves' hyperthyroidism and ophthalmopathy. Germline loops: CDR1 DFQATT, CDR2 SNEGSKA (reference sequence). The CDR3 totals 14 residues. The V and J ends lost 4 bases and 5 bases, in that order; junction bases with no gene match: 10. Researchers took RNA transcripts and amplified the TCR beta CDR3 regions from them. HTBI primers were employed in a first-round RT-PCR of the TCR CDR3. TCRdb fed the multiplex PCR reads into MiXCR, producing one record per CDR3 protein. The sample has around 350,000 distinct CDR3 sequences, 19% seen once. Sequencing input: blood. The chain recombines TRBV20-1 with TRBJ2-7; 8 nucleotides agree with TRBD2. The TCR sequence derives from a young woman with Graves' hyperthyroidism. The CDR3 nucleotides are TGCAGTGCTATACCTGGCGGGGGGTTCAACGAGCAGTACTTC. The encoded protein is CSAIPGGGFNEQYF.